One and the same sample provided the 2 T cell receptor beta chains below, sequenced in a study of cytomegalovirus exposure and HLA in healthy donors. 13 Jbeta primers and 60 Vbeta primers were used for the PCR. Method: immunoSEQ multiplex PCR; TCRdb's copy keeps in-frame clones and lacks some. Of around 100,000 clones in the sample, approximately 85% were seen once. The sequencing input was PBMCs. These receptors all stem from a woman under 30 in good health and CMV-seropositive.

The chain carries TRBV5-8 and TRBJ1-4; D call uncertain. The CDR3 length is 14 residues. Trimming removed 1 base at V and 2 bases at J, with 6 bases between. Germline CDR1 SGHTS, CDR2 YDEGEE. CDR3 residues: CASSLYSTNEKLFF. The CDR3 nucleotides are TGTGCCAGCAGCTTGTACTCCACTAATGAAAAACTGTTTTTT.

This clone counts as medium-sized. The chain couples TRBV6-1 to TRBJ2-7, with 7 bases identical to TRBD1. The CDR3 spans 15 residues. CDR1 is MNHNS and CDR2 is SASEGT in the germline V gene. J was trimmed by 1 base and V by 1 base; bases with no gene match: 4. The CDR3 region is CASSEVTGDSYEQYF. In DNA, the CDR3 is TGTGCCAGCAGTGAAGTTACAGGGGATTCCTACGAGCAGTACTTC.